The following is a TCR beta chain sequence with its context. The sample comes from a study of blood T cell repertoires in COVID-19. Background on the study: Donors in the United States, Italy and Spain gave samples during acute or convalescent COVID-19.

Assay: immunoSEQ multiplex PCR; the TCRdb copy retains only in-frame clones and omits some. The sample records some 200,000 clones, 70% to 90% being singletons. Individuals aged 18 to 89 years were recruited from 24 US areas. Assignment of participants to cohorts was predicated upon participant-reported clinical history. V was shortened by 4 bases and J by 8 bases, with 11 bases between the two germline ends. CDR3 length: 12 amino acids. CDR1 LNHDA and CDR2 SQIVND come from the germline V gene (reference sequence). The chain joins TRBV19 to TRBJ1-2; D unclear. Sequences were obtained from PBMCs or T cells enriched from blood (not recorded which). The receptor comes from a woman in her thirties or forties with acute COVID-19. The CDR3 protein is CASSTNSGGYTF. As DNA, the CDR3 is TGTGCCAGTAGTACGAACAGTGGCGGCTACACCTTC.